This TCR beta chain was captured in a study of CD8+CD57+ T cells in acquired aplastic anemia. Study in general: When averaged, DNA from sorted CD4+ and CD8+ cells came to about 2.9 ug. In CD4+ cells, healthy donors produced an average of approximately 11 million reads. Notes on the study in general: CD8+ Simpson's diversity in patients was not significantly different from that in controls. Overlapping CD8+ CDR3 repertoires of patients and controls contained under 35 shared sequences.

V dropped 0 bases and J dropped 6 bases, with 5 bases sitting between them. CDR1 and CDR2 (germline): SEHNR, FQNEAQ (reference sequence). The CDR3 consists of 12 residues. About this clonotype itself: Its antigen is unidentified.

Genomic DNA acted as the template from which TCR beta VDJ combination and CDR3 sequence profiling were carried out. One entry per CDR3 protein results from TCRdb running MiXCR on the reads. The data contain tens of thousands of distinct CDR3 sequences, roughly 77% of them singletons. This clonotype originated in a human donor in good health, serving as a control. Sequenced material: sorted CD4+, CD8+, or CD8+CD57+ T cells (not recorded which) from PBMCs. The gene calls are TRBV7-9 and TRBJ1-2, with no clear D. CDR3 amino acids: CASSLALHGYTF. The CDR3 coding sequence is TGTGCCAGCAGCTTAGCTCTCCATGGCTACACCTTC.